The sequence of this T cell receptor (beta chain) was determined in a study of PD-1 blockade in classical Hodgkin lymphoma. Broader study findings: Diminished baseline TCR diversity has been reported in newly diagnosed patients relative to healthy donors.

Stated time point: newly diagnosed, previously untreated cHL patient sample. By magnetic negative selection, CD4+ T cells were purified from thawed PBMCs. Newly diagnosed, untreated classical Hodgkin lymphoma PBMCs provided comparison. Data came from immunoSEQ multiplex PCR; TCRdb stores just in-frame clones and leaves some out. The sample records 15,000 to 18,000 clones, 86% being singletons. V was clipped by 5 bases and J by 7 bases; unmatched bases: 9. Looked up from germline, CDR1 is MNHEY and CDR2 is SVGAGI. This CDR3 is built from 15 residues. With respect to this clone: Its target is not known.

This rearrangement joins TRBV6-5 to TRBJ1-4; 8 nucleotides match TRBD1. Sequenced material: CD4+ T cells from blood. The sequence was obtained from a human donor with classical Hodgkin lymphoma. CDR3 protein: CASSRRGREGEKLFF. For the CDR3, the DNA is TGTGCCAGCAGTCGCAGGGGGCGCGAAGGTGAAAAACTGTTTTTT.